The clone carrying this T cell receptor beta chain came up many times. The antigen is undetermined. The germline V gene has CDR1 MNHEY and CDR2 SVGAGI. This CDR3 spans 15 amino acids. Losses at the gene ends were 6 bases for V and 5 bases for J; bases not matched to a gene: 10. The record originates from a study of blood T cells in healthy people across ages. Study-level points and caveats: Without sorted subsets, naive and antigen-experienced compartments could not be conclusively compared.

PCR was performed a second time for about 7 to 11 cycles using a sample-barcoded 5' primer and a J-beta primer mix. Every molecule of cDNA carried a tag from a template-switch adaptor with 12 random nucleotides. In TCRdb, the 5' RACE reads were re-called with MiXCR into one record per CDR3 protein. The sample records about 1.1 million distinct CDR3 sequences, about two fifths being singletons. Sequencing input: blood. V and J are TRBV6-5 and TRBJ1-2; 9 bases fit TRBD1. The receptor's source is a man aged 18 to 29 in good health. The CDR3 loop is CASSKGQGSKYGYTF. The CDR3 coding sequence is TGTGCCAGCAGCAAGGGACAGGGTAGCAAGTATGGCTACACCTTC.